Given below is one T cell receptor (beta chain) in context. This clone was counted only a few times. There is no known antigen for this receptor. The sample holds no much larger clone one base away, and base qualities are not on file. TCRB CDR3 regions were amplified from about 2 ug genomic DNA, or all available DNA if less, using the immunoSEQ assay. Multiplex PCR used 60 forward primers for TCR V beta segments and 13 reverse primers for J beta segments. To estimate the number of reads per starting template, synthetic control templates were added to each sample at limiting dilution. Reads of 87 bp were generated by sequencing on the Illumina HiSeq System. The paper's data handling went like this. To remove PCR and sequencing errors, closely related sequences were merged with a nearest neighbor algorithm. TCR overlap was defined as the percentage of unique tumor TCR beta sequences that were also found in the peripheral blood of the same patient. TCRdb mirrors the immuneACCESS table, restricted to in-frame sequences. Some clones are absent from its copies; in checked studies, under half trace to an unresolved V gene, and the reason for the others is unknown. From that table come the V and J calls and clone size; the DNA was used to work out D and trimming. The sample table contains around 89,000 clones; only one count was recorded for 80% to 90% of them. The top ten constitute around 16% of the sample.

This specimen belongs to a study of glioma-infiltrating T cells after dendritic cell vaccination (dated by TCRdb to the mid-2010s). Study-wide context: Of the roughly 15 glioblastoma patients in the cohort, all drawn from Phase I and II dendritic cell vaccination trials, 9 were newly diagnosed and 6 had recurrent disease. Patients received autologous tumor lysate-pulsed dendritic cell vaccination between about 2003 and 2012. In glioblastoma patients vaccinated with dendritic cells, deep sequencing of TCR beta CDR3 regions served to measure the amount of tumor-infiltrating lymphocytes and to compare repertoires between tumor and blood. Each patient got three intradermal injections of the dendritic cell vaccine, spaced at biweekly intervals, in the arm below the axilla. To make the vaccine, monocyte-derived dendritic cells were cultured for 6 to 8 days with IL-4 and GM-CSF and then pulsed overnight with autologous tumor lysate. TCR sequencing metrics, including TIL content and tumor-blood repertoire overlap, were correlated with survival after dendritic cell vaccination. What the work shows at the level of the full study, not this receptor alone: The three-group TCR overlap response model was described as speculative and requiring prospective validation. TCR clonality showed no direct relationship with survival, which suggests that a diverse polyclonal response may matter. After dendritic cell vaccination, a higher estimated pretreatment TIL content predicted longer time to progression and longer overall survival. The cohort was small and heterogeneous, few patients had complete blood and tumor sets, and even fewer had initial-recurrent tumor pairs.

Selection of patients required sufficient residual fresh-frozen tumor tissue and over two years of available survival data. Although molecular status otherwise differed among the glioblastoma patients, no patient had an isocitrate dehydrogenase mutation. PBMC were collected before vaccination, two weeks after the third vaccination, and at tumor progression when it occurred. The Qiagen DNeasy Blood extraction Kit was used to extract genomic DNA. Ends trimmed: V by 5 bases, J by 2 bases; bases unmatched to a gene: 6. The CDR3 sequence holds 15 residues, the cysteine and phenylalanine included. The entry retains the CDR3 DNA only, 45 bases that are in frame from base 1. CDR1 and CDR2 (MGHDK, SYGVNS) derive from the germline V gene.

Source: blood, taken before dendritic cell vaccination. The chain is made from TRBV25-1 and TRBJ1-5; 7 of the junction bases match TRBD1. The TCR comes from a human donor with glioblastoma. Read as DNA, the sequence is TGTGCCAGCAGTTCGACAGGGTTTGGCAATCAGCCCCAGCATTTT. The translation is CASSSTGFGNQPQHF.